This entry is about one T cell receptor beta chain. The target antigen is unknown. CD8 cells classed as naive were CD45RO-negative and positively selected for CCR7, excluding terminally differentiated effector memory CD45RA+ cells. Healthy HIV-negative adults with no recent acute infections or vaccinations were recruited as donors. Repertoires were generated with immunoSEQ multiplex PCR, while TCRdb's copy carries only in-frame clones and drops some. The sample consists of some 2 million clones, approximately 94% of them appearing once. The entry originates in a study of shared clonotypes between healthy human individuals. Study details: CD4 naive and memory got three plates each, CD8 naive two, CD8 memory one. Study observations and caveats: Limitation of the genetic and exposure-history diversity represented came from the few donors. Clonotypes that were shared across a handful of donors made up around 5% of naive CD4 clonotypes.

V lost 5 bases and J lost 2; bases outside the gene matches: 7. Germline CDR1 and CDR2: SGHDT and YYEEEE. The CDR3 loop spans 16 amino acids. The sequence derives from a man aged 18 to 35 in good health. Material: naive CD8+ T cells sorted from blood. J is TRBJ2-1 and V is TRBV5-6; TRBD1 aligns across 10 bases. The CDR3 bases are TGTGCCAGCAGTTCCGGGACAGGGGAGGCCTACAATGAGCAGTTCTTC. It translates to CASSSGTGEAYNEQFF.